This TCR beta chain was sequenced in a study of CD8+CD57+ T cells in acquired aplastic anemia (dated by TCRdb to about 2018). A note on the overall study: A mean of roughly 3.2 ug of DNA, ranging from 0.2 to 27.4 ug, was extracted from sorted CD4+ and CD8+ cells. An average of roughly 10 million reads for CD4+ cells and approximately 11 million reads for CD8+ cells was obtained from healthy donor samples.

Broader findings and caveats from the paper: CD8+ Simpson's diversity did not differ significantly between patients and healthy controls (P=0.060). Roughly 30 CD8+ CDR3 sequences were found to be shared between patients and controls, but these sequences appeared to be highly expressed in patients and within the immunodominant clones of the patients.

As concerns this clonotype: There is no known antigen for this receptor. The DNA is omitted, as the CDR3 cannot be located on it reliably, and the CDR3 follows TCRdb's listing.

Genomic DNA served as template for TCR beta VDJ combination and CDR3 sequence profiling. An Illumina HiSeq 2000 was the platform used for TCR repertoire sequencing. The authors' pipeline ran thus. Repertoires were assessed using TRBV/TRBJ rearrangement plots, CDR3 size and DJ length profiles, and Simpson's diversity index. The most abundant DNA sequence in the deep sequencing data was taken as the immunodominant clone. CDR3 amino acid sequences were checked for sharing across subjects and were also compared against the VDJdb database and published repertoires. TCRdb took the public reads, trimmed them with fastp at Q25, ran MiXCR for clone calling and kept in-frame beta chains. Entries that share a CDR3 protein sequence are merged under the most common genes and DNA. TCRdb's processing, not the authors', yielded these V and J calls. The sample table records 150,000 to 200,000 distinct CDR3 sequences; roughly 48% of these occur just once. The ten largest clones represent approximately 1% of the sample.

TCR repertoires of sorted CD4+ and CD8+ blood T cells from severe aplastic anemia patients and healthy subjects were deep-sequenced in the study. Ficoll-Paque density gradient centrifugation was used to isolate peripheral blood mononuclear cells. Before DNA extraction, CD4+ and CD8+ T cells were sorted with FACS or magnetic beads. Sequencing was done on a sample of sorted CD4+, CD8+, or CD8+CD57+ T cells (not recorded which) from PBMCs. This TCR was recovered from a human donor in good health.

CDR3 loop: CASSFASGTGGTGELFF. The rearranged segments are TRBV7-2 and TRBJ2-2; the table's D gene call, TRBD1, was not cross checked with the DNA. The germline V gene yields SGHTA for CDR1 and FQGNSA for CDR2. CDR3 length: 17 amino acids, cysteine to phenylalanine.